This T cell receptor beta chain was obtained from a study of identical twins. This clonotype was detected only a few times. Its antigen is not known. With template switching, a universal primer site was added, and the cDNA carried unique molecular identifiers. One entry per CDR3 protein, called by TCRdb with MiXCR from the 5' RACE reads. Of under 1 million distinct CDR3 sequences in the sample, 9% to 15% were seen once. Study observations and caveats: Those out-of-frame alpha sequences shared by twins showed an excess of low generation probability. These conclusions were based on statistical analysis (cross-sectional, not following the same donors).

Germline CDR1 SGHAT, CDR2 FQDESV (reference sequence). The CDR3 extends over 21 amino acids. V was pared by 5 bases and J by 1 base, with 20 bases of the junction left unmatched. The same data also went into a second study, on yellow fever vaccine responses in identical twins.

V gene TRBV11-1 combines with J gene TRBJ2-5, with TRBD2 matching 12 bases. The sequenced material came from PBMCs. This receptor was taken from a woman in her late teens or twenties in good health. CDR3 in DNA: TGTGCCAGCAGCCCACTATGGGCTAGCGGGAGGGCCCTTGGACCCCAAGAGACCCAGTACTTC. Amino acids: CASSPLWASGRALGPQETQYF.